This TCR beta chain was documented in a study of T cell responses to AZD1222 COVID-19 vaccine. TCRdb's copy holds only in-frame clones and misses some; the assay was immunoSEQ multiplex PCR. This table has some 130,000 clones, 93% appearing once. Notes on the study in general: At 160-218 and 743-854, vaccine-associated CD4 TCRs were dominant, and they spanned spike. Increases in Spike-specific TCR breadth and depth were seen after two AZD1222 doses.

CDR1 SGHDN and CDR2 FVKESK come from the germline V gene. This CDR3 region has 17 residues. With V trimmed by 1 base and J by 0 bases, 6 bases remained unmatched. In regard to this clone: Its antigen is unidentified.

The TCR comes from an adult in good health. The chain joins TRBV14 to TRBJ2-1; 7 bases map to TRBD1. Material: peripheral blood, obtained on day 0 of AZD1222 vaccination. The CDR3 loop is CASSQGQGRRSYNEQFF. For the CDR3, the DNA is TGTGCCAGCAGCCAAGGACAGGGACGCCGCTCCTACAATGAGCAGTTCTTC.